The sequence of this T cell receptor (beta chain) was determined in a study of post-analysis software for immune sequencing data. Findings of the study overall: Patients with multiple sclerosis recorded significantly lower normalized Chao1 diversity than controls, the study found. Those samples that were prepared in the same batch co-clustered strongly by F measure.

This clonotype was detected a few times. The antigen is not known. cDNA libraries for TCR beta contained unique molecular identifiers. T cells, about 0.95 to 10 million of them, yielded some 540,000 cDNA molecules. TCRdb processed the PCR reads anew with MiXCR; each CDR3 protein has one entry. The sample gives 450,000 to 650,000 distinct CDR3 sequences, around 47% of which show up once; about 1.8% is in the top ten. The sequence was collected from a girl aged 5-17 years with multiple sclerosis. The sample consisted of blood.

The CDR3 here is CASSPLQQEALGEQFF. CDR3 coding DNA: TGCGCCAGCAGCCCATTACAACAGGAGGCTCTAGGTGAGCAGTTCTTC. The chain combines TRBV5-1 with TRBJ2-1; D may correspond to TRBD1 or TRBD2 (5 bases each). The V and J ends lost 4 bases and 9 bases respectively, with 23 bases between them. CDR3 size: 16 residues. The V gene's germline CDR1 is SGHRS and CDR2 YFSETQ.